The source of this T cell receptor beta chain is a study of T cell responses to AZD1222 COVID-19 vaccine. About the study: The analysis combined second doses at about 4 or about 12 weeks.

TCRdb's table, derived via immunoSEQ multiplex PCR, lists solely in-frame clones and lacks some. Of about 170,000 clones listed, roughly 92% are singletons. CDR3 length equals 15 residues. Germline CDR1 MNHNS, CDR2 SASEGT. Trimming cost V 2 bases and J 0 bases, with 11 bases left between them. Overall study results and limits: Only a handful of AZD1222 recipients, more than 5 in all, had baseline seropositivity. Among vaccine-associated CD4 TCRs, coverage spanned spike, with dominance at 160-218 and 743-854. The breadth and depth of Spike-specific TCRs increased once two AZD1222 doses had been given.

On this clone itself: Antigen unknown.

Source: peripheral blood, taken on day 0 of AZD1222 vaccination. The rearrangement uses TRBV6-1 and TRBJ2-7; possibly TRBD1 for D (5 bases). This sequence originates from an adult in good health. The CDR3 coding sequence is TGTGCCAGCAGTGAACAGGGCCAAAGCTCCTACGAGCAGTACTTC. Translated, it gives CASSEQGQSSYEQYF.